The 23 T cell receptor beta chains below come from one sample, sequenced in a study of neurological immune-mediated disorders. TCRdb reprocessed the 5' RACE reads with MiXCR, giving one entry per CDR3 protein. The sample includes tens of thousands of distinct CDR3 sequences, about 4% seen only once; the top ten take 20% to 30%. The sample was CD4+ T cells from blood. The source of these receptors is a woman aged 40 to 50 in good health.

This clonotype occurred many times. The chain has TRBV10-3 and TRBJ2-1; 7 nucleotides align to TRBD1. Germline assignment: CDR1 ENHRY and CDR2 SYGVKD. The length of the CDR3 is 15 residues. The ends lost 4 bases at V and 3 bases at J; junction bases unmatched: 6. CDR3 loop: CAISGQGAFYNEQFF. CDR3 sequence (DNA): TGTGCCATCAGTGGACAGGGTGCCTTCTACAATGAGCAGTTCTTC.

Ten or more counts support this clonotype. The gene calls are TRBV20-1 and TRBJ1-1, with 7 bases lining up with TRBD1. The trim removed 6 bases at V and 3 bases at J, leaving 10 bases unmatched. This CDR3 is built from 14 residues. Germline-derived CDR1 and CDR2 are DFQATT and SNEGSKA (reference sequence). The CDR3, as DNA: TGCAGTGCACGACTCAAGGGGGCGCACACTGAAGCTTTCTTT. Translating gives CSARLKGAHTEAFF.

This clonotype was observed many times. CDR3 region: CASSSRQENIQYF. The CDR3 nucleotides are TGTGCCAGTAGTTCCCGACAGGAAAACATTCAGTACTTC. The chain has TRBV19 and TRBJ2-4; D possibly corresponds to TRBD1 (6 bases). V lost 5 bases, J lost 5 bases, and 10 bases lay in between. The V gene's germline CDR1 is LNHDA and CDR2 SQIVND (reference sequence). The CDR3 is 13 residues long.

This clonotype has a count of ten or more. The V gene is TRBV10-3, the J gene TRBJ2-2, with 7 bases aligning to TRBD1. This CDR3 is built from 15 residues. The junction had 9 bases not matched to a gene; V was cut back by 11 bases and J by 0 bases. Germline CDR1 reads ENHRY; CDR2 reads SYGVKD. CDR3 protein: CAVESTGTNTGELFF. CDR3 bases: TGTGCCGTTGAATCGACAGGGACGAACACCGGGGAGCTGTTTTTT.

The table lists this clonotype with many counts. The chain carries TRBV5-1 and TRBJ1-6; 11 bases align to TRBD1. After removal of 4 bases from V and 3 bases from J, the junction contained 3 bases not matched to a gene. The CDR3 has 16 residues. Germline V gene lookup returns CDR1 SGHRS and CDR2 YFSETQ. For the CDR3, the DNA is TGCGCCAGCAGCAAAGGGACAGGGGGCTATAATTCACCCCTCCACTTT. It codes for CASSKGTGGYNSPLHF.

This clonotype has ten or more counts. The rearrangement links TRBV7-9 to TRBJ1-3; 7 positions agree with TRBD1. Germline-derived CDR1 and CDR2 are SEHNR and FQNEAQ (reference sequence). The CDR3 spans 15 residues. Unmatched junction bases numbered 5, after V lost 4 bases and J lost 2 bases. In nucleotides, the CDR3 is TGTGCCAGCAGCTCCCTCAGGGGGACTGGAAACACCATATATTTT. Translated, it gives CASSSLRGTGNTIYF.

Of note for this clonotype: A much larger clonotype is one base distant, so this may be a read error. The V gene is TRBV6-1, the J gene TRBJ1-1, with no clear D. Germline-derived CDR1 and CDR2 are MNHNS and SASEGT. This CDR3 spans 13 amino acids. Written as DNA, the CDR3 is TGTGTCAGCACACTCGGGAGGAACACTGAAGCTTTCTTT. As protein: CVSTLGRNTEAFF.

This clonotype was seen many times. The V gene is TRBV7-9, the J gene TRBJ2-5; D may correspond to TRBD1 or TRBD2 (5 bases each). With 1 base removed from V and 2 bases from J, the gap between germline ends came to 11 bases. CDR3 length: 15 residues. Germline V gene lookup returns CDR1 SEHNR and CDR2 FQNEAQ (reference sequence). In nucleotides, the CDR3 is TGTGCCAGCAGCTTAGTAGGGGAGACTCAAGAGACCCAGTACTTC. Translating it yields CASSLVGETQETQYF.

This clonotype appeared many times. The genes are TRBV5-1 and TRBJ2-5; D gene unclear. Per the germline V gene, CDR1 is SGHRS and CDR2 is YFSETQ. This CDR3 region has 14 residues. V lost 0 bases and J lost 4, with 10 bases in between. The CDR3 spells CASSLDVVGETQYF. In DNA form, the CDR3 reads TGCGCCAGCAGCTTGGACGTTGTGGGAGAGACCCAGTACTTC.

In this sample, this clonotype turned up many times. The chain combines TRBV5-5 with TRBJ2-4, with 8 bases matching TRBD1. Germline V lookup: CDR1 SGHKS, CDR2 YYEKEE (reference sequence). Trimming removed 3 bases from V and 7 bases from J; junction bases left unmatched: 6. This CDR3 comprises 14 residues. The CDR3 protein is CASSSRTGTNIQYF. DNA of the CDR3: TGTGCCAGCAGCTCCAGGACAGGGACCAACATTCAGTACTTC. The whole variable domain, filled in from reference TRBV5-5 and TRBJ2-4, reads DAGVTQSPTHLIKTRGQQVTLRCSPISGHKSVSWYQQVLGQGPQFIFQYYEKEERGRGNFPDRFSARQFPNYSSELNVNALLLGDSALYLCASSSRTGTNIQYFGAGTRLSVL.

This clonotype was observed at least ten times. The chain is built from TRBV20-1 and TRBJ2-3, with 10 bases fitting TRBD2. V lost 6 bases and J lost 5; bases outside the gene matches: 8. The CDR3 covers 14 residues. Germline assignment: CDR1 DFQATT and CDR2 SNEGSKA (reference sequence). The chain's CDR3 is CSAPPSGGGDTQYF. DNA of the CDR3: TGCAGTGCCCCCCCTAGCGGGGGCGGAGATACGCAGTATTTT.

The table lists this clonotype with many counts. V gene TRBV5-1 combines with J gene TRBJ2-5, with unresolved D. The CDR3 totals 14 residues. Trimming took off 0 bases at V and 0 bases at J, with 6 bases between the two ends. Germline CDR1 is SGHRS and CDR2 is YFSETQ. In DNA form, the CDR3 reads TGCGCCAGCAGCTTGGCAGGAAACCAAGAGACCCAGTACTTC. Residues: CASSLAGNQETQYF.

This clonotype appeared many times. J is TRBJ2-7 and V is TRBV20-1; 11 nucleotides agree with TRBD1. Per the germline V gene, CDR1 is DFQATT and CDR2 is SNEGSKA (reference sequence). The CDR3 loop spans 13 amino acids. The CDR3 protein is CSAGTGGSYEQYF. For the CDR3, the DNA is TGCAGCGCCGGGACAGGGGGATCCTACGAGCAGTACTTC.

Ten or more counts support this clonotype. This chain joins TRBV20-1 and TRBJ1-1, with D perhaps TRBD1 (5 bases). CDR1 DFQATT and CDR2 SNEGSKA come from the germline V gene (reference sequence). The CDR3 has 10 residues. V lost 6 bases, J lost 11 bases, and 13 bases lay in between. The CDR3: CSAPMGVAFF. DNA for the CDR3: TGCAGTGCCCCTATGGGGGTGGCTTTCTTT.

This clonotype was seen at least ten times. This rearrangement joins TRBV19 to TRBJ1-2; maybe TRBD1 (5 bases). Germline values: CDR1 LNHDA, CDR2 SQIVND (reference sequence). The CDR3 is 16 residues long. Trimming took off 1 base at V and 4 bases at J, with 16 bases between the two ends. CDR3 sequence reads: CASSIAGAPTGYGYTF. The DNA of the CDR3 is TGTGCCAGTAGTATAGCCGGGGCCCCAACTGGCTATGGCTACACCTTC.

This clonotype was seen many times. The chain recombines TRBV19 with TRBJ2-5; 9 nucleotides match TRBD1. CDR1 is LNHDA, CDR2 SQIVND, per germline (reference sequence). Losses at the gene ends were 11 bases for V and 9 bases for J; bases not matched to a gene: 13. The CDR3 consists of 13 residues. CDR3 sequence: CASKRTGERPQYF. CDR3 DNA sequence: TGTGCCTCAAAGAGGACAGGGGAGAGGCCCCAGTACTTC.

This clonotype was observed at least ten times. The chain employs TRBV5-1 and TRBJ2-1; D is possibly TRBD2 (6 bases). The CDR3 has 15 residues. Germline CDR1 reads SGHRS; CDR2 reads YFSETQ. The germline V and J ends were trimmed by 4 bases and 2 bases, with 13 bases remaining between them. The DNA for the CDR3 is TGCGCCAGCAGCGTTGGGACTCCTGCCTACAATGAGCAGTTCTTC. This gives the protein CASSVGTPAYNEQFF. Variable domain in full (rest from reference TRBV5-1 and TRBJ2-1): KAGVTQTPRYLIKTRGQQVTLSCSPISGHRSVSWYQQTPGQGLQFLFEYFSETQRNKGNFPGRFSGRQFSNSRSEMNVSTLELGDSALYLCASSVGTPAYNEQFFGPGTRLTVL.

The table lists this clonotype with many counts. The CDR3 coding sequence is TGCGCCAGCAGCACGACAGGGGAAGAGACCCAGTACTTC. The encoded protein is CASSTTGEETQYF. J is TRBJ2-5 and V is TRBV5-1; TRBD1 agrees at 8 bases. This CDR3 is built from 13 residues. Germline V gene sequence: CDR1 SGHRS, CDR2 YFSETQ. V shed 4 bases and J 3 bases; nucleotides not matched to a gene: 2.

This clonotype was seen at least ten times. This chain connects TRBV20-1 to TRBJ1-1; a weak D match, TRBD1 (5 bases). Trimming took 0 bases from V and 8 from J, leaving 13 bases between them. The CDR3 is 13 residues long. Germline V gene lookup returns CDR1 DFQATT and CDR2 SNEGSKA (reference sequence). The CDR3 DNA reads TGCAGTGCTAGAGATTGGGGGGGACCGGAAGCTTTCTTT. Encoded protein: CSARDWGGPEAFF.

This clonotype was recorded many times. This chain connects TRBV20-1 to TRBJ2-3; D is perhaps TRBD1 or TRBD2 (5 bases each). The CDR3 is made up of 15 amino acids. V lost 6 bases and J lost 1, with 17 bases in between. The germline gives CDR1 DFQATT, CDR2 SNEGSKA (reference sequence). The CDR3: CSAETPGPGTDTQYF. The DNA for the CDR3 is TGCAGTGCGGAGACCCCGGGACCCGGCACAGATACGCAGTATTTT.

This clonotype has a count of ten or more. This rearrangement joins TRBV6-2 or TRBV6-3 to TRBJ2-2; D perhaps matches TRBD1 (6 bases). V gave up 4 bases and J gave up 0 bases, with 12 bases separating them. Per germline, CDR1 MNHEY and CDR2 SVGEGT. The CDR3 covers 16 residues. The chain's CDR3 is CASSSQYRANTGELFF. CDR3 DNA sequence: TGTGCCAGCAGTTCCCAATACAGGGCGAACACCGGGGAGCTGTTTTTT.

The sample holds many counts of this clonotype. CDR3 sequence: CSARGERSYNEQFF. The CDR3 DNA sequence: TGCAGTGCTAGAGGGGAACGTTCCTACAATGAGCAGTTCTTC. The chain combines TRBV20-1 with TRBJ2-1; D gene uncertain. Germline-derived CDR1 and CDR2 are DFQATT and SNEGSKA (reference sequence). V was clipped by 1 base and J by 1 base, with 8 bases between them. CDR3 size: 14 residues.

Ten or more counts support this clonotype. The J gene is TRBJ1-2, the V gene TRBV20-1, with no clear D. Looked up from germline, CDR1 is DFQATT and CDR2 is SNEGSKA (reference sequence). CDR3 length equals 13 residues. Trimming removed 0 bases from V and 8 bases from J, with 13 bases in between. The CDR3 spells CSAREGPTMGYTF. Here the CDR3 DNA reads TGCAGTGCTAGAGAGGGTCCGACAATGGGCTACACCTTC.